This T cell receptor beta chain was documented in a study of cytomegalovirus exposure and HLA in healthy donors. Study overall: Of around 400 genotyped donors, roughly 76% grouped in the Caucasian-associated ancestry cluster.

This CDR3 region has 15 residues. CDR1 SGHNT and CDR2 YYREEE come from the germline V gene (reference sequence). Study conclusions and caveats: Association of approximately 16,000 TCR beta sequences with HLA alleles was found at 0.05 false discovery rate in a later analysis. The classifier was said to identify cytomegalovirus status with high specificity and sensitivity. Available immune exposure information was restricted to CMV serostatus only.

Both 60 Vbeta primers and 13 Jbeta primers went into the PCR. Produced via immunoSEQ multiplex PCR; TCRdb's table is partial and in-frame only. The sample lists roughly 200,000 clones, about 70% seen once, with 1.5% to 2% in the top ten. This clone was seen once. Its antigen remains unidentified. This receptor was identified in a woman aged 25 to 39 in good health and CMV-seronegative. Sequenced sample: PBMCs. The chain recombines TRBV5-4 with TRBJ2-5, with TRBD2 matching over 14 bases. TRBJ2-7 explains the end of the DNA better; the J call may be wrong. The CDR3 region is CASSSGLAGVDEQYF. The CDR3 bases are TGTGCCAGCAGCTCGGGACTAGCGGGAGTGGACGAGCAGTACTTC.